The T cell receptor (beta chain) described here comes from a study of CD8+ T cells in alopecia areata. Whole-study results and caveats: Lesional scalp exceeded normal scalp in clonality, especially in alopecia totalis/universalis.

V was pared by 4 bases and J by 2 bases, with 9 bases of the junction left unmatched. The CDR3 loop spans 16 amino acids. CDR1 is SGDLS and CDR2 is YYNGEE in the germline V gene. Sequencing used cDNA as its template, made by extracting RNA and reverse transcribing it. The table came from immunoSEQ multiplex PCR; TCRdb's copy has only in-frame clones and leaves some out. Of over 100,000 clones in the sample, roughly 50% were seen once. Of note for this clone: The antigen is unknown.

The chain uses TRBV9 and TRBJ2-3; 8 nucleotides align to TRBD2. Sample: CD8+ T cells sorted from blood, taken at week 0. This TCR derives from a human donor with alopecia areata. CDR3 bases: TGTGCCAGCAGCACCCTGGGCGGGGGGCTCACAGATACGCAGTATTTT. As protein: CASSTLGGGLTDTQYF.